A selection of T cell receptor beta chains follows, all from one sample in a study of esophageal squamous cell carcinoma under preoperative chemotherapy. MiXCR was run by TCRdb on the PCR reads, yielding one entry per CDR3 protein. Of roughly 13,000 distinct CDR3 sequences listed, roughly 50% are singletons. This sample was gathered from a patient given preoperative chemotherapy. The receptors shown here come from a human donor with esophageal squamous cell carcinoma. The donor label of this sample is uncertain. Each CDR3 is given with its conserved first and last residue. Clone size is shown for a subset of rows, as once, few, many or a class of expanded clone.

v_gene: TRBV6-5
abundance: few
j_gene: TRBJ2-2
CDR3aa: CASSYSWQGKTGELFF

v_gene: TRBV12-3/TRBV12-4
abundance: NA
j_gene: TRBJ2-7
CDR3aa: CASSLEGGGTYYEQYF

v_gene: TRBV7-6
abundance: medium-sized
j_gene: NA
CDR3aa: CASSSPGETQYF

v_gene: TRBV6-1
abundance: NA
j_gene: TRBJ2-1
CDR3aa: CASKSGNEQFF

v_gene: TRBV10-1
abundance: NA
j_gene: TRBJ2-3
CDR3aa: CASSGDTDTQYF

v_gene: TRBV11-2
abundance: NA
j_gene: TRBJ2-2
CDR3aa: CASSLRQTNTGELFF

v_gene: TRBV6-1
abundance: NA
j_gene: TRBJ2-2
CDR3aa: CASSHQAVNTEELYF

v_gene: TRBV6-1
abundance: large
j_gene: NA
CDR3aa: CASSRNDRALENIQYF

v_gene: TRBV27
abundance: NA
j_gene: TRBJ2-1
CDR3aa: CASSLIRGMGGDEQFF

v_gene: TRBV9
abundance: few
j_gene: TRBJ2-1
CDR3aa: CASSVVGGTHNEQFF

v_gene: TRBV7-2
abundance: many
j_gene: TRBJ2-6
CDR3aa: CASSLGSGANVLTF

v_gene: TRBV12-3/TRBV12-4
abundance: many
j_gene: TRBJ2-1
CDR3aa: CASSPLSSGLNEQFF

v_gene: TRBV7-2
abundance: NA
j_gene: TRBJ2-5
CDR3aa: CASAGLGGRDQETQYF

v_gene: TRBV12-3/TRBV12-4
abundance: NA
j_gene: NA
CDR3aa: CASSLGAKPYEQYF

v_gene: TRBV6-1
abundance: NA
j_gene: TRBJ2-4
CDR3aa: CARIWGRCAKNTQYF

v_gene: TRBV6-1
abundance: few
j_gene: TRBJ2-2
CDR3aa: CASSEGWGTETQFF

v_gene: TRBV6-1
abundance: NA
j_gene: TRBJ2-4
CDR3aa: CASSELGGSAKNMQYF

v_gene: TRBV7-2
abundance: medium-sized
j_gene: TRBJ2-1
CDR3aa: CASSHGTGEQFF

v_gene: TRBV10-3
abundance: once
j_gene: TRBJ2-3
CDR3aa: CVLGLEHVSTETQFF

v_gene: TRBV10-1
abundance: once
j_gene: TRBJ2-7
CDR3aa: CASSEAGEVNEQYF

v_gene: TRBV6-1
abundance: NA
j_gene: TRBJ2-1
CDR3aa: CASSEFWGSYKETQYF

v_gene: TRBV6-1
abundance: NA
j_gene: TRBJ2-2
CDR3aa: CASSEAWSTGELFF

v_gene: TRBV6-1
abundance: NA
j_gene: NA
CDR3aa: CASSELGGRSTDTQYF

v_gene: TRBV6-1
abundance: NA
j_gene: TRBJ1-4
CDR3aa: CASSPETATNEKLFF

v_gene: TRBV6-1
abundance: NA
j_gene: TRBJ2-7
CDR3aa: CASSPSFGGSLHEQYF

v_gene: TRBV7-6
abundance: NA
j_gene: TRBJ2-1
CDR3aa: CASSLTRLPYNEQFF

v_gene: TRBV6-1
abundance: once
j_gene: TRBJ2-2
CDR3aa: CASSEGWSTGEQFF